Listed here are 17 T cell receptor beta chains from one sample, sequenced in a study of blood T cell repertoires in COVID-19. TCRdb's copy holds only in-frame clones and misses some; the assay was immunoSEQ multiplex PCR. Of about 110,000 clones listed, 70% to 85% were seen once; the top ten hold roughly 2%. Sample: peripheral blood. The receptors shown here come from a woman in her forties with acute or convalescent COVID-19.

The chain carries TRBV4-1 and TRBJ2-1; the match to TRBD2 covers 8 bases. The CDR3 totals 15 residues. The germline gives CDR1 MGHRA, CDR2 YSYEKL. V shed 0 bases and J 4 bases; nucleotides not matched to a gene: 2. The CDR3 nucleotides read TGCGCCAGCAGCCAAGAGAGCGGGGGATACAATGAGCAGTTCTTC. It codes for CASSQESGGYNEQFF.

The CDR3, as DNA: TGCGCCAGCAGCTTGGTAGGGGGACACTACAACACTGAAGCTTTCTTT. This encodes CASSLVGGHYNTEAFF. V gene TRBV5-1 combines with J gene TRBJ1-1, with D possibly matching TRBD1 (6 bases). The CDR3 has 16 residues. Per germline, CDR1 SGHRS and CDR2 YFSETQ. V shed 0 bases and J shed 2 bases, with 14 bases lying between them.

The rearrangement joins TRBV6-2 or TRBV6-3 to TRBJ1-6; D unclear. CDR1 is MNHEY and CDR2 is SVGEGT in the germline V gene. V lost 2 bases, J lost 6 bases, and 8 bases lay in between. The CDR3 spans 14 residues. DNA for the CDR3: TGTGCCAGCAGTTACGACGGGGTTAATTCACCCCTCCACTTT. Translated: CASSYDGVNSPLHF.

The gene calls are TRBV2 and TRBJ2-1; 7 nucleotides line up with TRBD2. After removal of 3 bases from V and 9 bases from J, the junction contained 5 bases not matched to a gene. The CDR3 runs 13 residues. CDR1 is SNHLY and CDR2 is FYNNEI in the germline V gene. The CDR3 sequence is CASSDSSGFEQFF. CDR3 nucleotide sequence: TGTGCCAGCAGTGATTCTAGCGGATTTGAGCAGTTCTTC.

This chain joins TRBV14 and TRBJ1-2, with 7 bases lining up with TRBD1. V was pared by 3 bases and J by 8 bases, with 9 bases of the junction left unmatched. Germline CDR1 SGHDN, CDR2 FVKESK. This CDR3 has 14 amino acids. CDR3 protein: CASSQAQGIEGYTF. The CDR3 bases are TGTGCCAGCAGCCAGGCACAGGGGATAGAGGGCTACACCTTC.

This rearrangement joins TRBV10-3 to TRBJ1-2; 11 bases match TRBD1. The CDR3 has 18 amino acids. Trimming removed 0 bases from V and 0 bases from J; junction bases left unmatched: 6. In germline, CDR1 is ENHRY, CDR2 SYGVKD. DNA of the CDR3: TGTGCCATCAGTGAGTCAGGACAGGGGGCCCAAACTAACTATGGCTACACCTTC. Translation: CAISESGQGAQTNYGYTF.

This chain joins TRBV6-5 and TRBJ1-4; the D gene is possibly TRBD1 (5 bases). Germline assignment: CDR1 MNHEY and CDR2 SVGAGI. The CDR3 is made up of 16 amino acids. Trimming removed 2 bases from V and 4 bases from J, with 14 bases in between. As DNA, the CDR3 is TGTGCCAGCAGTTACAGGTCGGGGGGGGATAATGAAAAACTGTTTTTT. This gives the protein CASSYRSGGDNEKLFF.

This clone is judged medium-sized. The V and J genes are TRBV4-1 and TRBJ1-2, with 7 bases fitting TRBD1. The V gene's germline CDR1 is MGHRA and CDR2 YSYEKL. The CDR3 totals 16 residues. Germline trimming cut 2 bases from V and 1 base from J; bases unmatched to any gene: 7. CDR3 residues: CASSQPLGQYNYGYTF. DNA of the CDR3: TGCGCCAGCAGCCAACCCTTGGGACAGTATAACTATGGCTACACCTTC.

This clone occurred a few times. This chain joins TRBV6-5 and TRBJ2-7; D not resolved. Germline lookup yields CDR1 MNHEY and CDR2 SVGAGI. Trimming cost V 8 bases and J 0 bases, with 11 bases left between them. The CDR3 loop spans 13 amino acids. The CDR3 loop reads CASWSGNSYEQYF. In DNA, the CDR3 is TGTGCCAGCTGGTCAGGCAACTCCTACGAGCAGTACTTC.

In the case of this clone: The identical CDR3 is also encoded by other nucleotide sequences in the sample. The CDR3 region has the DNA TGTGCCAGCAGTTTCTCAGAGACCCAGTACTTC. Amino acids: CASSFSETQYF. This chain connects TRBV28 to TRBJ2-5; D gene unclear. CDR3 length equals 11 residues. The V and J ends lost 3 bases and 4 bases respectively, with 3 bases between them. CDR1 is MDHEN and CDR2 is SYDVKM in the germline V gene. The variable domain in full, with the rest retrieved from reference TRBV28 and TRBJ2-5, is DVKVTQSSRYLVKRTGEKVFLECVQDMDHENMFWYRQDPGLGLRLIYFSYDVKMKEKGDIPEGYSVSREKKERFSLILESASTNQTSMYLCASSFSETQYFGPGTRLLVL.

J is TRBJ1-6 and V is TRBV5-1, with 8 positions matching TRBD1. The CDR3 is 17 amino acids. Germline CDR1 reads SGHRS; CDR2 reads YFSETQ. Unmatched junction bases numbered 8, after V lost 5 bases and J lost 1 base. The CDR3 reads CASSLRQGISYNSPLHF. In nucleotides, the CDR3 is TGCGCCAGCAGTCTTCGACAGGGGATTTCCTATAATTCACCCCTCCACTTT.

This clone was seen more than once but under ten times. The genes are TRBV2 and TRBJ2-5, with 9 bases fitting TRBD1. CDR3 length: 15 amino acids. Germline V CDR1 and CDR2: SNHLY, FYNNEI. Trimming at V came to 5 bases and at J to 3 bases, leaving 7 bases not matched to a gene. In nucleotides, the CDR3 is TGTGCCAGCAGTCTACACCGGGACAGGGAAGAGACCCAGTACTTC. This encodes CASSLHRDREETQYF.

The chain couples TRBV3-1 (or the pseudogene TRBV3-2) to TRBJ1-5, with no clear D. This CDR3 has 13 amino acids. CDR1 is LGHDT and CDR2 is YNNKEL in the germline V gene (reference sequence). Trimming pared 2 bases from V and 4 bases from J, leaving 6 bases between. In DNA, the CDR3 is TGTGCCAGCAGCCAATCCTCTAATCAGCCCCAGCATTTT. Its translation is CASSQSSNQPQHF.

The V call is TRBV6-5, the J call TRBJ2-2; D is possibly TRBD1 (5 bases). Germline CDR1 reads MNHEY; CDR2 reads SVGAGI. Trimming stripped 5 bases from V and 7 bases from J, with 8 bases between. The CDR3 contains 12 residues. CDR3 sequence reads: CASSRTGGELFF. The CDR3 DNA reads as TGTGCCAGCAGTCGAACAGGCGGGGAGCTGTTTTTT.

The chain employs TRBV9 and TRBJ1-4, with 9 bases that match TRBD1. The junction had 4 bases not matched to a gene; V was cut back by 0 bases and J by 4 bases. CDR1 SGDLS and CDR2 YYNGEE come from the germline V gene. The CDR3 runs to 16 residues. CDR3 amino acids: CASSVDMDRGNEKLFF. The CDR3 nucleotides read TGTGCCAGCAGCGTAGATATGGACAGGGGTAATGAAAAACTGTTTTTT.

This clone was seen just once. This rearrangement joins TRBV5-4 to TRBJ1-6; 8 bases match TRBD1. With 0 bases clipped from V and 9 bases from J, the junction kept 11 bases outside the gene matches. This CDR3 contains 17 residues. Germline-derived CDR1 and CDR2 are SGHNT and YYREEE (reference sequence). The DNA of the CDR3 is TGTGCCAGCAGCTTGGACGGGTCAGGGCAGGGGGCTTCACCCCTCCACTTT. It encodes CASSLDGSGQGASPLHF. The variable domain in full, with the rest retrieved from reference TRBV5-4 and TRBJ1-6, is ETGVTQSPTHLIKTRGQQVTLRCSSQSGHNTVSWYQQALGQGPQFIFQYYREEENGRGNFPPRFSGLQFPNYSSELNVNALELDDSALYLCASSLDGSGQGASPLHFGNGTRLTVT.

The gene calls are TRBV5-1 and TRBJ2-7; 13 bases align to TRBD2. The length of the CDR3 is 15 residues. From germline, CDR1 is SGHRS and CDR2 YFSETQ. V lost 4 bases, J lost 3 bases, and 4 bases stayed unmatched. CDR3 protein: CASSPLAGGDYEQYF. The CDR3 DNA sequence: TGCGCCAGCAGCCCACTAGCGGGGGGGGACTACGAGCAGTACTTC. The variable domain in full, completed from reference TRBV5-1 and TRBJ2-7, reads KAGVTQTPRYLIKTRGQQVTLSCSPISGHRSVSWYQQTPGQGLQFLFEYFSETQRNKGNFPGRFSGRQFSNSRSEMNVSTLELGDSALYLCASSPLAGGDYEQYFGPGTRLTVT.